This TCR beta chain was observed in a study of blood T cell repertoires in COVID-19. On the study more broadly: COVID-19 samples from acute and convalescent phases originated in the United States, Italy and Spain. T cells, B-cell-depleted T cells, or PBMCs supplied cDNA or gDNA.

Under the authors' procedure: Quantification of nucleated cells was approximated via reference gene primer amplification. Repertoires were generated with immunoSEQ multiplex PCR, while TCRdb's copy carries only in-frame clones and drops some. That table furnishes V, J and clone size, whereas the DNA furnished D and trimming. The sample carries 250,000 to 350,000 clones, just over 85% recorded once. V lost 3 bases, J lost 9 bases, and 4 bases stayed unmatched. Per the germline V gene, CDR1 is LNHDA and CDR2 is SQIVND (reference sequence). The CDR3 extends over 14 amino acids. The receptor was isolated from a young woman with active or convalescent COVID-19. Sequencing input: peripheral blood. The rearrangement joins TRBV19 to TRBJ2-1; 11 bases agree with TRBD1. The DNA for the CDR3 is TGTGCCAGTAGTATGGACAGGGGGCGGGGTGAGCAGTTCTTC. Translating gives CASSMDRGRGEQFF. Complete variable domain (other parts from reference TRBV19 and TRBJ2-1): DGGITQSPKYLFRKEGQNVTLSCEQNLNHDAMYWYRQDPGQGLRLIYYSQIVNDFQKGDIAEGYSVSREKKESFPLTVTSAQKNPTAFYLCASSMDRGRGEQFFGPGTRLTVL.